The sequence of this T cell receptor (beta chain) was determined in a study of cytomegalovirus exposure and HLA in healthy donors. Broader study findings: In a later analysis, a missense DCLRE1C variant was linked to TCR beta V- and J-gene trimming. The authors excluded some V segments, including TRBV6-2 and TRBV6-3, as indistinguishable.

In the PCR, 60 Vbeta and 13 Jbeta primers were used. In the authors' methods: The authors later counted roughly 79 million unique TCR beta chains, approximately 10 million of them shared. Here immunoSEQ multiplex PCR was the method, and the copy in TCRdb shows in-frame clones only, minus some. Clone size and the V and J calls come from that table; the DNA yielded D and trimming. This sample carries nearly 110,000 clones, over 75% of them seen once, and the ten largest clones take approximately 2%. This clone came up a few times. Antigen unknown. The junction had 0 bases not matched to a gene; V was cut back by 2 bases and J by 6 bases. The CDR3 is 12 amino acids. The germline V gene has CDR1 KGHSH and CDR2 LQKENI.

This chain joins TRBV18 and TRBJ1-1, with 7 bases matching TRBD1. This TCR came from a man aged 25 to 45 in good health and CMV-seronegative. Sequencing was carried out using PBMCs. CDR3 amino acids: CASSPGQAEAFF. Here the CDR3 DNA reads TGTGCCAGCTCACCAGGACAGGCTGAAGCTTTCTTT.